This entry describes one TCR beta chain. CD45RA-negative memory and CD45RA+ naive subsets were split from the CD4+ cells. The data were produced by immunoSEQ multiplex PCR, yet TCRdb's version contains in-frame clones alone and is incomplete. The sample yields about 2.4 million clones, over 85% seen once. The sample is drawn from a study of shared clonotypes between healthy human individuals. The receptor was isolated from a man aged 18-30 years in good health. Some clones in this sample may be carry-over from other donors' samples. Sequences were obtained from naive CD4+ T cells from PBMCs. The subset is: CD45RA+ positively selected.

The CDR3 DNA sequence: TGTGCCAGCAGCTTACGGCTCCGGGACAGGGGATCCCAAGAGACCCAGTACTTC. It yields the protein CASSLRLRDRGSQETQYF. This chain links TRBV11-2 with TRBJ2-5, with 10 positions matching TRBD1. Looked up from germline, CDR1 is SGHAT and CDR2 is FQNNGV. This CDR3 contains 18 residues. J gave up 1 base and V 2 bases, and 10 bases lay outside the gene matches.